The TCR beta chain described here comes from a study of post-analysis software for immune sequencing data. Deletions cut 4 bases from V and 6 bases from J, with 13 bases between. The V gene's germline CDR1 is DFQATT and CDR2 SNEGSKA (reference sequence). The CDR3 extends over 13 amino acids. A remark on this clonotype: Its target is not known.

Unique molecular identifiers were carried by the TCR beta cDNA libraries. A single record per CDR3 protein comes from TCRdb applying MiXCR to the PCR reads. The sample shows around 250,000 distinct CDR3 sequences, about 40% of them seen only once. Findings of the study overall: Roughly 5 TRBV segments, TRBV5-6, TRBV5-1 and TRBV20-1 among them, were found more frequent in patients than controls. Significantly decreased normalized Chao1 diversity was recorded for multiple sclerosis patients relative to controls.

The sample consisted of blood. This sequence joins TRBV20-1 and TRBJ2-1, with D possibly TRBD2 on 5 matching bases. The sequence derives from a girl aged 5 to 17 with multiple sclerosis. In DNA form, the CDR3 reads TGCAGTGCTATAGTAGGACTTGGCAATGAGCAGTTCTTC. It yields the protein CSAIVGLGNEQFF.